This T cell receptor (beta chain) was profiled in a study of prognosis after radiotherapy for stage I lung cancer. The TCR beta CDR3 region was amplified from genomic DNA, with two rounds of multiplex PCR being used for the amplification. Primers specific to each TRBV and TRBJ gene drove first-round PCR. TCRdb independently ran MiXCR on the multiplex PCR reads; one entry per CDR3 protein. The data contain around 18,000 distinct CDR3 sequences, around 30% of them seen just once; the ten biggest clones take up approximately 31%. CDR1 and CDR2 from the germline V gene are SGDLS and YYNGEE. J was trimmed by 5 bases and V by 0 bases; bases with no gene match: 7. The CDR3 sequence is 16 residues long. The sample holds many counts of this clonotype.

This specimen was PBMCs, taken before or after stereotactic body radiation therapy (not recorded which). The chain combines TRBV9 with TRBJ2-5, with TRBD1 identical over 10 bases. The sequence was obtained from a donor aged 50 or older with non-small cell lung cancer. For the CDR3, the DNA is TGTGCCAGCAGCGTAGCACCGGGACAGGGGCGGGAGACCCAGTACTTC. Amino acids: CASSVAPGQGRETQYF.